The TCR beta chain under discussion was sequenced for a study of CD8+ T cells in alopecia areata. Study-wide results and caveats: Tissue-resident alphabeta T cells belonging to normal skin likewise get sequenced within scalp specimens.

Following extraction, RNA underwent reverse transcription to cDNA, which served as the sequencing template. The protocol was immunoSEQ multiplex PCR, while the TCRdb copy is restricted to in-frame clones and leaves out a portion. There are roughly 120,000 clones in the sample, none observed a single time. This clone has ten or more counts. Its specificity is not known. Gene names are the mouse ones. The read comes to an end 4 residues before the CDR3 does, leaving the germline J gene to fill in the end. The ends were cut back, 2 bases at V and 1 base at J, with 7 bases in the middle. Germline V gives CDR1 NNHDY, CDR2 SYVADS. The CDR3 sequence is 14 residues long.

The source material was lesional skin. The V and J genes are TRBV13-3 and TRBJ2-1; D remains unclear. The clonotype comes from a C3H/HeJ mouse with alopecia areata. The mice in this strain carry MHC haplotype H2-k. The sequenced part of the CDR3 DNA is TGTGCCAGCAGTGACCCAGCCAACTATGCT. The encoded protein is CASSDPANYA. The whole CDR3 protein reads CASSDPANYAEQFF.